Only a few counts were recorded for the clone carrying this T cell receptor beta chain. The antigen remains unidentified. The CDR3 length is 12 residues. Germline assignment: CDR1 GTSNPN and CDR2 SVGIG (reference sequence). The germline V and J ends were trimmed by 4 bases and 2 bases, with 5 bases remaining between them. Expressed TCRB transcripts were sequenced because the isolated RNA had all been reverse transcribed beforehand. Sequencing used immunoSEQ multiplex PCR; TCRdb keeps in-frame clones, though not all of them. The table records over 150,000 clones, approximately 10% of them present only once. These data belong to a study of beta chain features in type 1 diabetes. Notes on the study in general: Type 1 diabetes patients had moderately but significantly shorter TCRB CDR3s in all four CD4+ subsets.

This sequence originates from a man between 25 and 39 years old with type 1 diabetes. The chain carries TRBV30 and TRBJ2-2; D remains unclear. The specimen sequenced was central memory CD4+ T cells from blood. This chain's CDR3 is CAWTLNTGELFF. The CDR3 DNA reads as TGTGCCTGGACCCTTAACACCGGGGAGCTGTTTTTT.